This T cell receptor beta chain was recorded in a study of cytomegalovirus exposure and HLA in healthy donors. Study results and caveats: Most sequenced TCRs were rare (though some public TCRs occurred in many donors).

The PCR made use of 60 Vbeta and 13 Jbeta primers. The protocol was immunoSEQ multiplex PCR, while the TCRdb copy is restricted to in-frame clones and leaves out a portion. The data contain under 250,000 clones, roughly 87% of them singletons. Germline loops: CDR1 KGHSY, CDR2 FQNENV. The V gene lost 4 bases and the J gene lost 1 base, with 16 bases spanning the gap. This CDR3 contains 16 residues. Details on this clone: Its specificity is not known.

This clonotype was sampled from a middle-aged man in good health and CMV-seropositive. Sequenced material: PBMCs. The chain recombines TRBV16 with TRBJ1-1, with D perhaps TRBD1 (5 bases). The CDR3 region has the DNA TGTGCCAGCAGCCCGGGGAGGTGGGGGAAGAACACTGAAGCTTTCTTT. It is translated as CASSPGRWGKNTEAFF.